The present T cell receptor beta chain was sequenced within a study of blood T cells in healthy people across ages. Points on this clonotype: The antigen remains undetermined.

Findings and limits, study-wide: Per million T cells, TCR beta diversity dropped roughly linearly as age increased.

V lost 5 bases and J lost 7; bases outside the gene matches: 6. Germline V gene lookup returns CDR1 SGHNT and CDR2 YENEEA. CDR3 length: 13 residues. Then a second PCR, running roughly 7 to 12 cycles, was carried out with a sample-barcoded 5' primer and a J-beta primer mix. Every individual sample yielded 2.5 million or more paired-end reads (each containing CDR3). TCRdb reanalysed the 5' RACE reads using MiXCR and keeps one entry per CDR3 protein. The sample lists around 970,000 distinct CDR3 sequences; just over 50% were seen once. The source is an older woman in good health. Sequencing was done on a sample of blood. V usage is TRBV11-3 and J usage is TRBJ2-7; 9 bases agree with TRBD1. The CDR3 reads CASSRGTGNEQYF. The CDR3 region has the DNA TGTGCCAGCAGCCGCGGGACAGGGAATGAGCAGTACTTC.